This entry describes one T cell receptor (beta chain). This clone was picked up a small number of times. What antigen it recognizes has not been identified. The sample holds no much larger clone one base away, and base qualities are not on file. Related bone marrow donors provided peripheral blood samples on the day of marrow donation. Peripheral blood and bone marrow mononuclear cells were isolated by Ficoll-Hypaque density centrifugation and cryopreserved. TRB sequencing was run on genomic DNA with either the immunoSEQ assay at survey resolution or the hsTCRB kit. Per the original workflow: Initial read processing used immunoSEQ software, and repertoire analyses used the LymphoSeq R package. For each TRB dataset, clonality was calculated as 1 minus normalized Shannon entropy, and the Gini coefficient was computed as well. To infer phenotypes in unsorted samples, TRB sequences from sorted subsets of the recipient or donor were mapped onto unsorted samples from the same recipient. What TCRdb holds here is the immuneACCESS table cut down to in-frame rearrangements. Part of the clones is not present; checked against another copy, under half of the missing clones reflect an unresolved V gene, and the others are unexplained. The V and J calls and clone size come from that table; D and trimming were worked out from the DNA. The table gives almost 35,000 clones for this sample, with none occurring only once. The ten largest clonotypes hold 6.7% of the sample.

This specimen belongs to a study of T cells after posttransplantation cyclophosphamide (dated by TCRdb to the mid-2010s). Background on the whole study: T cell repertoire reconstitution was tracked by TRB sequencing after myeloablative bone marrow transplantation in which posttransplantation cyclophosphamide was used as GVHD prophylaxis. Antigen receptor sequencing was done on samples from over 30 PTCy-treated patients and from 15 to 20 related bone marrow donors of those patients. Up to roughly 3 additional blood samples from 2 to 5.2 years after transplant were also TRB-sequenced in 3 patients, as was pretransplant blood from 4 patients. TRA and TRB clonality were tightly correlated in roughly ten samples, so subsequent TCR analyses focused on TRB only. TRB sequencing was performed on blood from all 35 or so PTCy patients with 1-year posttransplant specimens. Public TRB sequences were searched against a database of over 3,600 sequences associated with responses to pathogens, tumor antigens, self-antigens and alloantigens. What the study reported, not specific to this receptor: At 1-2 months, donor-recipient similarity was low but rose over the first year, and the later blood repertoires were often dominated by donor CD8+ memory clones. Across around 40 patients, TRB clonality was highly associated with recipient CMV seropositivity and CMV reactivation, and diversity in PTCy patients was similar to diversity in CNI/methotrexate controls. The TRB repertoires of T cells infiltrating skin or the GI tract showed only limited overlap with the TRB repertoires found in blood.

Via the germline V gene, CDR1 is SGHTA and CDR2 FQGTGA. Ends trimmed: V by 5 bases, J by 5 bases; bases unmatched to a gene: 6. Taken from cysteine to phenylalanine, the CDR3 has 15 residues. Here the CDR3 DNA is all that survives: 45 bases in frame from base 1. The sample comprised PBMCs. The rearrangement combines TRBV7-3 with TRBJ2-3; TRBD2 lines up with 11 middle nucleotides. This clonotype originated in a woman between 45 and 60 years old in good health and a related stem cell transplant donor. In nucleotides, the sequence is TGTGCCAGCAGCCTCTACGGACTAGCGGGAGATACGCAGTATTTT. Its product reads: CASSLYGLAGDTQYF.